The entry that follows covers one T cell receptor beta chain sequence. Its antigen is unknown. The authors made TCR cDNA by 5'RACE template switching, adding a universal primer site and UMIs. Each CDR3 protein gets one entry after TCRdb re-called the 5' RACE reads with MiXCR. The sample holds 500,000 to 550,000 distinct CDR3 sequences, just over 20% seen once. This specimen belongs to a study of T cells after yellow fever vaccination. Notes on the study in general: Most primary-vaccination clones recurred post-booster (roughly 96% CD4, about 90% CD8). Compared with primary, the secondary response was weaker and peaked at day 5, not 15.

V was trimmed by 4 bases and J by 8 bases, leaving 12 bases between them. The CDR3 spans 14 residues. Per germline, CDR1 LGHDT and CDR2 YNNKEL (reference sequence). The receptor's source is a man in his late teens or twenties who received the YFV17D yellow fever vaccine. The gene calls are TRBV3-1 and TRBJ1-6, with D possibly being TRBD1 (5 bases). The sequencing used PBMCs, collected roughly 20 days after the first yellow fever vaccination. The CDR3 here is CASSLTQGDSPLHF. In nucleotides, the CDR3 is TGTGCCAGCAGCCTTACTCAGGGTGATTCACCCCTCCACTTT.